The 19 T cell receptor beta chains in this list originate from one sample, sequenced in a study of human T cells and chemical hapten exposure (dated by TCRdb to the early 2020s). The intended sense of this specimen's time point label: pre-sensitization, week 0. This specimen's treatment or condition label, interpreted: therapeutic diphenylcyclopropenone sensitization with weekly scalp DPC. To prepare the library, RACE was applied. Sequencer: NextSeq 500. TCRdb reworked the public reads: Q25 trimming with fastp, MiXCR clone assembly, productive beta chains retained. One record per CDR3 amino acid sequence lists the most common genes and DNA. The sample table records about 380,000 distinct CDR3 sequences; 5% to 6.5% of these occur just once. The ten most abundant clones make up 2% to 3% of the sample. The sequenced sample was whole blood, obtained in connection with sensitization to the hapten diphenylcyclopropenone (DPC). These receptors were obtained from a woman between 45 and 60 years old with alopecia areata. Some clones in this sample may be carry-over from other donors' samples.

Many counts were recorded for this clonotype. The chain is built from TRBV5-1 and TRBJ2-7, with 8 bases matching TRBD2. The germline gives CDR1 SGHRS, CDR2 YFSETQ. The CDR3 is 14 amino acids. The V and J ends lost 3 bases and 6 bases, in that order; junction bases with no gene match: 8. In nucleotides, the CDR3 is TGCGCCAGCAGCTACGCTGCGGGAGGCGCCGAGCAGTACTTC. This codes for CASSYAAGGAEQYF. Using reference TRBV5-1 and TRBJ2-7 for the parts outside the CDR3, the full variable domain is KAGVTQTPRYLIKTRGQQVTLSCSPISGHRSVSWYQQTPGQGLQFLFEYFSETQRNKGNFPGRFSGRQFSNSRSEMNVSTLELGDSALYLCASSYAAGGAEQYFGPGTRLTVT.

In this sample, this clonotype turned up many times. The rearrangement uses TRBV18 and TRBJ2-7; possible D gene TRBD1, 6 bases. CDR3 size: 18 residues. Germline V CDR1 and CDR2: KGHSH, LQKENI. V lost 2 bases to trimming and J lost 3 bases, with 23 bases between them. CDR3 protein: CASSPSRRLGGPSYEQYF. The CDR3 coding sequence is TGTGCCAGCTCACCATCTCGACGGTTAGGGGGTCCAAGCTACGAGCAGTACTTC.

This clonotype was counted only a few times. This chain connects TRBV6-6 to TRBJ1-1; a possible D gene is TRBD1 (5 bases). Trimming cost V 5 bases and J 10 bases, with 14 bases left between them. Germline CDR1 MNHNY, CDR2 SVGAGI (reference sequence). The CDR3 length is 12 residues. In nucleotides, the CDR3 is TGTGCCAGCAGTACCGGGGCGGATGGAGCTTTCTTT. Translating it yields CASSTGADGAFF.

The CDR3 loop is CASSSPPVNTEAFF. For the CDR3, the DNA is TGTGCCAGCAGCAGTCCACCGGTAAACACTGAAGCTTTCTTT. This chain links TRBV11-2 with TRBJ1-1; no clear D gene. This CDR3 comprises 14 residues. V was clipped by 5 bases and J by 2 bases, with 12 bases between them. Germline-derived CDR1 and CDR2 are SGHAT and FQNNGV.

J is TRBJ2-3 and V is TRBV10-3, with D uncertain. V was trimmed by 8 bases and J by 2 bases, leaving 20 bases between them. Germline values: CDR1 ENHRY, CDR2 SYGVKD. The CDR3 runs 16 residues. Here the CDR3 reads CAIARSDGPTTDTQYF. The DNA for the CDR3 is TGTGCCATCGCCCGTTCGGACGGACCCACCACAGATACGCAGTATTTT.

This clonotype was detected many times. The rearrangement joins TRBV7-2 to TRBJ1-1, with D hard to call. Trimming pared 5 bases from V and 2 bases from J, leaving 18 bases between. CDR1 and CDR2 from the germline V gene are SGHTA and FQGNSA. The CDR3 length is 16 residues. The CDR3 nucleotides are TGTGCCAGCAGCCCACTTGTGGCAGTGGTTAACACTGAAGCTTTCTTT. Residues: CASSPLVAVVNTEAFF.

This clonotype was seen only a few times. V gene TRBV4-1 combines with J gene TRBJ1-1; no clear D gene. CDR3 size: 17 residues. Germline V lookup: CDR1 MGHRA, CDR2 YSYEKL. V was pared by 3 bases and J by 0 bases, with 17 bases between. CDR3 residues: CASSHLPPRTLNTEAFF. For the CDR3, the DNA is TGCGCCAGCAGCCATCTCCCTCCCAGGACCCTGAACACTGAAGCTTTCTTT.

Note on this clonotype: A much more abundant neighbour one base away suggests this may be a read error. V is TRBV27 and J is TRBJ2-7; 10 bases line up with TRBD1. This CDR3 contains 16 residues. Germline lookup yields CDR1 MNHEY and CDR2 SMNVEV (reference sequence). The CDR3 DNA is TGTGCCAGCAGTTTGAGACAGGGGGCAAGCTCCTACGAGCATTACTTC. Residues: CASSLRQGASSYEHYF.

This clonotype has more than one count but fewer than ten. The V call is TRBV18, the J call TRBJ2-5; the D gene could be TRBD1 or TRBD2 (5 bases each). CDR1 is KGHSH, CDR2 LQKENI, per germline. The CDR3 length is 13 residues. Trimming cost V 3 bases and J 10 bases, with 15 bases left between them. The CDR3 spells CASSPPGPEGQYF. CDR3 in DNA: TGTGCCAGCTCACCGCCGGGACCCGAGGGCCAGTACTTC.

This clonotype occurred many times. V usage is TRBV3-1 and J usage is TRBJ2-7; 8 bases agree with TRBD1. CDR1 and CDR2 from the germline V gene are LGHDT and YNNKEL (reference sequence). The V segment lost 5 bases and the J segment 4 bases; nucleotides outside the gene matches: 4. The CDR3 is 13 amino acids. The chain's CDR3 is CASSFTGGYEQYF. The CDR3 bases are TGTGCCAGCAGCTTCACAGGGGGGTACGAGCAGTACTTC.

There are many counts of this clonotype. The chain is built from TRBV24-1 and TRBJ1-2; possibly TRBD1 for D (6 bases). The CDR3 runs to 15 residues. CDR1 and CDR2 (germline): KGHDR, SFDVKD. The ends were cut back, 5 bases at V and 6 bases at J, with 18 bases in the middle. CDR3 in DNA: TGTGCCACCAGTGGGGGCCGTTGGGGGCTTGATGGCTACACCTTC. Its translation is CATSGGRWGLDGYTF.

The J gene is TRBJ2-1, the V gene TRBV5-6; no reliable D call. The CDR3 totals 16 residues. V lost 4 bases to trimming and J lost 3 bases, with 17 bases between them. The germline V gene encodes CDR1 SGHDT and CDR2 YYEEEE. The CDR3, as DNA: TGTGCCAGCAGCACTTTTACTAAATCCTTCTACAATGAGCAGTTCTTC. Its protein product is CASSTFTKSFYNEQFF.

This clonotype was found a few times. The chain carries TRBV5-1 and TRBJ2-2; TRBD2 might be the D (5 bases). Germline V lookup: CDR1 SGHRS, CDR2 YFSETQ. Trimming pared 4 bases from V and 8 bases from J, leaving 15 bases between. This CDR3 has 14 residues. This chain's CDR3 is CASSIGLGRGELFF. The CDR3 DNA sequence: TGCGCCAGCAGCATAGGACTGGGCCGGGGGGAGCTGTTTTTT.

This clonotype appeared many times. The chain employs TRBV7-9 and TRBJ1-4, with a weak D call TRBD1 (5 bases). The CDR3 totals 16 residues. The germline CDR1 and CDR2 sequences are SEHNR and FQNEAQ (reference sequence). V lost 6 bases to trimming and J lost 0 bases, with 14 bases between them. This CDR3 reads CASSLGPQATNEKLFF. The CDR3 DNA follows: TGTGCCAGCAGTTTGGGACCTCAGGCAACTAATGAAAAACTGTTTTTT.

This clonotype was found many times. This rearrangement joins TRBV10-3 to TRBJ1-1, with D maybe TRBD1 (5 bases). The CDR3 loop spans 13 amino acids. V lost 2 bases to trimming and J lost 6 bases, with 10 bases between them. Germline V gene data show CDR1 as ENHRY and CDR2 as SYGVKD. Here the CDR3 DNA reads TGTGCCATCAGTGAGCTAGGAGGGGCTGAAGCTTTCTTT. Amino acid sequence: CAISELGGAEAFF.

At least ten counts were recorded for this clonotype. This rearrangement joins TRBV28 to TRBJ2-1; 9 bases are a match to TRBD1. The CDR3 consists of 15 residues. Germline-derived CDR1 and CDR2 are MDHEN and SYDVKM. V lost 5 bases to trimming and J lost 4 bases; unmatched junction nucleotides: 6. CDR3 nucleotide sequence: TGTGCCAGCAGTCACGACAGGGGGTGGTACAATGAGCAGTTCTTC. Translation: CASSHDRGWYNEQFF.

The CDR3 region is CASSLVGQPSPLHF. CDR3 sequence (DNA): TGTGCCAGCAGTTTAGTGGGACAGCCCTCACCCCTCCACTTT. The chain joins TRBV28 to TRBJ1-6; 7 bases agree with TRBD1. Germline V gene sequence: CDR1 MDHEN, CDR2 SYDVKM. The CDR3 is 14 amino acids. V lost 2 bases, J lost 10 bases, and 5 bases stayed unmatched.

The table lists this clonotype with a few counts. This chain connects TRBV20-1 to TRBJ1-5, with D hard to call. The CDR3 totals 13 residues. Deletions cut 3 bases from V and 7 bases from J, with 13 bases between. Germline CDR1 reads DFQATT; CDR2 reads SNEGSKA (reference sequence). The CDR3 DNA is TGCAGTGCTAGTGAGGCAGGCTTGCAGCCCCAGCATTTT. It specifies CSASEAGLQPQHF.

Points on this clonotype: This may be a read error, as it is one base from a much larger clone. The chain recombines TRBV7-9 with TRBJ2-1; a weak D match, TRBD1 (5 bases). Germline V lookup: CDR1 SEHNR, CDR2 FQNEAQ (reference sequence). The CDR3 length is 14 residues. The chain's CDR3 is CTSSSFDSYNEQFF. CDR3 sequence (DNA): TGTACCAGCAGCTCGTTCGACAGTTACAATGAGCAGTTCTTC.